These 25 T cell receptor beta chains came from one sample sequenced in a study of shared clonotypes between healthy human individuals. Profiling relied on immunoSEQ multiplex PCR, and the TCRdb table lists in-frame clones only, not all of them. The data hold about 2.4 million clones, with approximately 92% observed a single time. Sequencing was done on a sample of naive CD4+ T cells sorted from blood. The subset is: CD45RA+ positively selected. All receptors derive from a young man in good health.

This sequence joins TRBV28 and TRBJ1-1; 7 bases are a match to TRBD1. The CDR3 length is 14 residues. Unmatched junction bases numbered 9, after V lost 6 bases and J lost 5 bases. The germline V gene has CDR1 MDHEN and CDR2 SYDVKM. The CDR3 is CASRQGGAVTEAFF. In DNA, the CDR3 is TGTGCCAGCAGACAAGGGGGCGCGGTTACTGAAGCTTTCTTT.

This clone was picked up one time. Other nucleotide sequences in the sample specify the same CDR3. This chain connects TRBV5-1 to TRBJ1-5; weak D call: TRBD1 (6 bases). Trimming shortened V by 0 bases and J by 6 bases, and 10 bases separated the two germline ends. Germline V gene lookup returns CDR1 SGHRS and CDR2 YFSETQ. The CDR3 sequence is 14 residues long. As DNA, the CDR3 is TGCGCCAGCAGCTTGGCGGGGGGCGGTCAGCCCCAGCATTTT. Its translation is CASSLAGGGQPQHF.

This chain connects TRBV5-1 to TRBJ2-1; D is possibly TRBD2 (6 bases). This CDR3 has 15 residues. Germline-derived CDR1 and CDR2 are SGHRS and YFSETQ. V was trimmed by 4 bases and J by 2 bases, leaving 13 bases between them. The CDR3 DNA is TGCGCCAGCAGCAGTCAATCGGGGGCCTACAATGAGCAGTTCTTC. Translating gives CASSSQSGAYNEQFF. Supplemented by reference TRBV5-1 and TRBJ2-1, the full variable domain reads KAGVTQTPRYLIKTRGQQVTLSCSPISGHRSVSWYQQTPGQGLQFLFEYFSETQRNKGNFPGRFSGRQFSNSRSEMNVSTLELGDSALYLCASSSQSGAYNEQFFGPGTRLTVL.

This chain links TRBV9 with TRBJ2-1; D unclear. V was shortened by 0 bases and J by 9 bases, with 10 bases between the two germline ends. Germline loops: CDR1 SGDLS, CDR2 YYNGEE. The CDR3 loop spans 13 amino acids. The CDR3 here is CASSVELAGEQFF. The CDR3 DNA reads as TGTGCCAGCAGCGTAGAACTGGCAGGTGAGCAGTTCTTC.

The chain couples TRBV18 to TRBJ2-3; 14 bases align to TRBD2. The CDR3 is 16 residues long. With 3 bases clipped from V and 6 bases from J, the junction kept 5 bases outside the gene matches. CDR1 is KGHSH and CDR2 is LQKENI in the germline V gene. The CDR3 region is CASSPKGTSGSDTQYF. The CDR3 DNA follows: TGTGCCAGCTCACCTAAGGGGACTAGCGGGAGTGATACGCAGTATTTT.

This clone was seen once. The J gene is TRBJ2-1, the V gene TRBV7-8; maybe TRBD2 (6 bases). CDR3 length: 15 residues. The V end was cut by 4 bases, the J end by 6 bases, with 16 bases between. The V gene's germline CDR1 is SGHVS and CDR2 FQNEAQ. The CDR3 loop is CASSWWGVLSNEQFF. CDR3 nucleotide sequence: TGTGCCAGCAGCTGGTGGGGGGTGCTCAGCAATGAGCAGTTCTTC.

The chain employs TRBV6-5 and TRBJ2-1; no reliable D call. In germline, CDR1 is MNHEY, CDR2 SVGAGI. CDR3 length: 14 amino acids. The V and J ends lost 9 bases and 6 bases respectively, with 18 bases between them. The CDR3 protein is CASHRATLSNEQFF. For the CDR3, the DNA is TGTGCCAGTCACAGAGCCACCTTATCCAATGAGCAGTTCTTC.

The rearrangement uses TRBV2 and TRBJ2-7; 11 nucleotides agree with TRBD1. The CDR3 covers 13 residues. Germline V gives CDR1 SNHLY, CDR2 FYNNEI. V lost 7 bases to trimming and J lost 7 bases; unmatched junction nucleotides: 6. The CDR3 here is CASTGQGAGEQYF. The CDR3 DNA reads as TGTGCCAGCACTGGACAGGGGGCTGGAGAGCAGTACTTC. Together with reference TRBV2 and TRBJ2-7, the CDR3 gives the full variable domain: EPEVTQTPSHQVTQMGQEVILRCVPISNHLYFYWYRQILGQKVEFLVSFYNNEISEKSEIFDDQFSVERPDGSNFTLKIRSTKLEDSAMYFCASTGQGAGEQYFGPGTRLTVT.

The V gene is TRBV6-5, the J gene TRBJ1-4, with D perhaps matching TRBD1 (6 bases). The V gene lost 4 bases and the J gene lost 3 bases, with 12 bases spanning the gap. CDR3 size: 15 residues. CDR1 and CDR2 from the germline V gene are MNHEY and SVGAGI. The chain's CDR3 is CASSSETGPNEKLFF. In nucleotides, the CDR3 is TGTGCCAGCAGTTCCGAGACAGGACCTAATGAAAAACTGTTTTTT.

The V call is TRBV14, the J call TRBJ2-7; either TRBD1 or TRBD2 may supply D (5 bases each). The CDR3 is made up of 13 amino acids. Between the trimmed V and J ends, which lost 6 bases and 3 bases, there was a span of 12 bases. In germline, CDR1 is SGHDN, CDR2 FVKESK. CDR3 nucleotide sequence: TGTGCCAGCAGACGCCGGGACGGCTACGAGCAGTACTTC. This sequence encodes CASRRRDGYEQYF.

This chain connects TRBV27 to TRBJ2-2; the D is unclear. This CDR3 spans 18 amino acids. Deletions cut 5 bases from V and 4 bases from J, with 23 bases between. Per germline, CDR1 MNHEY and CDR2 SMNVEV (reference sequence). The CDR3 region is CASSPTNSPSISTGELFF. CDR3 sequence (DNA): TGTGCCAGCAGTCCTACCAATTCCCCCAGTATTTCCACCGGGGAGCTGTTTTTT.

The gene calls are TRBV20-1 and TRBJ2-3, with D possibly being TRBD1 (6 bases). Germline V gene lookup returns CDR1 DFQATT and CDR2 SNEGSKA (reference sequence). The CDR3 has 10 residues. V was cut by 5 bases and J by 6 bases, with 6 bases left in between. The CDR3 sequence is CSAGQDTQYF. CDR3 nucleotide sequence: TGCAGTGCTGGACAGGATACGCAGTATTTT.

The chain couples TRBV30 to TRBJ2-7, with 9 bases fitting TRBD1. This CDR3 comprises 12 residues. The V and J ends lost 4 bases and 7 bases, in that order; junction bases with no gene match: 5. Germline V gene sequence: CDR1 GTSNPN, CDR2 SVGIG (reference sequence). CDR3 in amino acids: CAWIQGAREQYF. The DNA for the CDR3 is TGTGCCTGGATACAGGGGGCGCGGGAGCAGTACTTC.

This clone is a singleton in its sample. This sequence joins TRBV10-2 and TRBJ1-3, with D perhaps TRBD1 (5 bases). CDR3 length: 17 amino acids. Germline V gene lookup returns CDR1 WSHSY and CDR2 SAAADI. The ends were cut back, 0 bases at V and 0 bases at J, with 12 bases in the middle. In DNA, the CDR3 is TGCGCCAGCAGTGAGTCAGTCGACAGACTCTCTGGAAACACCATATATTTT. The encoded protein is CASSESVDRLSGNTIYF.

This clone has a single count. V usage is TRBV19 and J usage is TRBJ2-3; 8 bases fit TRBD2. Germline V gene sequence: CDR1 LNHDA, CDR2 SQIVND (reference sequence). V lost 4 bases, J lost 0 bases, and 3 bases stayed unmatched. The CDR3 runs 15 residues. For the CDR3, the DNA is TGTGCCAGTAGTAAGCCTAGCGGGAGCACAGATACGCAGTATTTT. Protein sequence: CASSKPSGSTDTQYF.

This CDR3 is CASSAQGVNTEAFF. CDR3 nucleotide sequence: TGTGCCAGTAGTGCACAGGGGGTGAACACTGAAGCTTTCTTT. The chain combines TRBV19 with TRBJ1-1, with 8 bases lining up with TRBD1. The CDR3 has 14 amino acids. The ends lost 5 bases at V and 0 bases at J; junction bases unmatched: 2. Germline CDR1 is LNHDA and CDR2 is SQIVND (reference sequence). Full variable domain (missing parts from reference TRBV19 and TRBJ1-1): DGGITQSPKYLFRKEGQNVTLSCEQNLNHDAMYWYRQDPGQGLRLIYYSQIVNDFQKGDIAEGYSVSREKKESFPLTVTSAQKNPTAFYLCASSAQGVNTEAFFGQGTRLTVV.

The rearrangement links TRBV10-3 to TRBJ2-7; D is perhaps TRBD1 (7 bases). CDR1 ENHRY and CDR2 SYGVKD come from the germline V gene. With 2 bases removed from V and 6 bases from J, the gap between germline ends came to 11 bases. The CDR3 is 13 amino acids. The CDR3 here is CAISEPGGREQYF. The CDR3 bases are TGTGCCATCAGTGAGCCAGGGGGGCGCGAGCAGTACTTC.

CDR3 in DNA: TGTGCCAGCAGCTTAATATATGCAGATACGCAGTATTTT. This sequence encodes CASSLIYADTQYF. The chain recombines TRBV11-2 with TRBJ2-3; no clear D gene. Germline lookup yields CDR1 SGHAT and CDR2 FQNNGV. Trimming stripped 2 bases from V and 4 bases from J, with 7 bases between. The CDR3 is made up of 13 amino acids.

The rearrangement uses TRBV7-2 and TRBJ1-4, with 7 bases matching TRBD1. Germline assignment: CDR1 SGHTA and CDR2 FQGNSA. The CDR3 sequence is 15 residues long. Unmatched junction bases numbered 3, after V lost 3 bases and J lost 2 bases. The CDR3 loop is CASSLQTGTNEKLFF. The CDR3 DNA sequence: TGTGCCAGCAGCTTGCAGACAGGGACTAATGAAAAACTGTTTTTT.

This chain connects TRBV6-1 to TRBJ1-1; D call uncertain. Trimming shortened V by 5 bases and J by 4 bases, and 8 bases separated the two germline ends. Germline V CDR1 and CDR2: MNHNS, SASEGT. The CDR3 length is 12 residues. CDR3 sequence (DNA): TGTGCCAGCAGTCGCTGGGTCACTGAAGCTTTCTTT. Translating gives CASSRWVTEAFF.

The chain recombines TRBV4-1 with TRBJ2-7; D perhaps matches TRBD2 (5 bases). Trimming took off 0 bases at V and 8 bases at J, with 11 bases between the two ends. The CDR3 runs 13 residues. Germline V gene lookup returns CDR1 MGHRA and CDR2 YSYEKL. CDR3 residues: CASSQDSGTKQYF. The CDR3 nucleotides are TGCGCCAGCAGCCAAGATTCGGGAACGAAGCAGTACTTC.

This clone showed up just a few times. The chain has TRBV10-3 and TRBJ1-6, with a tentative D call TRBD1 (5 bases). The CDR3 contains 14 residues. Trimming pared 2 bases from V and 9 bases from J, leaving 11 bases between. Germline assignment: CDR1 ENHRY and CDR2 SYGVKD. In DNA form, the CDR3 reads TGTGCCATCAGTGAGATCGGGACGGGTTCACCCCTCCACTTT. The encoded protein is CAISEIGTGSPLHF.

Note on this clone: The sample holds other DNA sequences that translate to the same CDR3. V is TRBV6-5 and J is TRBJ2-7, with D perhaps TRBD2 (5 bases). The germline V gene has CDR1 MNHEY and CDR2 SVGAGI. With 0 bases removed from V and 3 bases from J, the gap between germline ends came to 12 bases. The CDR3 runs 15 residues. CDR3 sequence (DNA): TGTGCCAGCAGTTACTCGGGTGGACGGGGCTACGAGCAGTACTTC. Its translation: CASSYSGGRGYEQYF.

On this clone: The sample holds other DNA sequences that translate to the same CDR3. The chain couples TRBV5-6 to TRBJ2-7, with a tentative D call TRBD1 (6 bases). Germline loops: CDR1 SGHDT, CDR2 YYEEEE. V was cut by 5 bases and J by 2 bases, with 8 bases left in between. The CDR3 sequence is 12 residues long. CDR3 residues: CASRRDTYEQYF. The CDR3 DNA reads TGTGCCAGCAGGAGGGACACCTACGAGCAGTACTTC.

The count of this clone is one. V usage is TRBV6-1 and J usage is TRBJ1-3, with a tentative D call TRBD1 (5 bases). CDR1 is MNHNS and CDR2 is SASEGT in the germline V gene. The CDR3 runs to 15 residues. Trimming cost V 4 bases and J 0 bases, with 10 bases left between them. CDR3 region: CASSGGTGSGNTIYF. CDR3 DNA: TGTGCCAGCAGTGGGGGGACGGGCTCTGGAAACACCATATATTTT.